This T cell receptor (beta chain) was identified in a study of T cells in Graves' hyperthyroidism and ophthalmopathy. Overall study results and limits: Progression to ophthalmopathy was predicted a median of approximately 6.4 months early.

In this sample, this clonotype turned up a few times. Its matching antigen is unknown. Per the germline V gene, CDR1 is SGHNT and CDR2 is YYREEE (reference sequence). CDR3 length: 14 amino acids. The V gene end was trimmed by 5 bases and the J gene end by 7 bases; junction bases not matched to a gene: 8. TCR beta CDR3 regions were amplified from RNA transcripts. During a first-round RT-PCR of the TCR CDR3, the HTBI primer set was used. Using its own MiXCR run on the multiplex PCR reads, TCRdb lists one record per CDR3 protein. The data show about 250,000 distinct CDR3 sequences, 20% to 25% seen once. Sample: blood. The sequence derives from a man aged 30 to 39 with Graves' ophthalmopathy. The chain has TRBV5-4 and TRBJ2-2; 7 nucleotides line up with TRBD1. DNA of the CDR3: TGTGCCAGCAGGACCGGGACAGCTAGCGGGGAGCTGTTTTTT. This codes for CASRTGTASGELFF.